One sample yielded the 21 T cell receptor beta chains listed below, sequenced in a study of Tregs in tolerant kidney transplant recipients. No cognate antigen is known for these TCRs. Libraries were prepared by immunoSEQ multiplex PCR; TCRdb keeps only in-frame clonotypes and omits some of them. The sample consists of thousands of clones, roughly 44% of them appearing once. Sequenced sample: CD4+ T cells from blood cultured with allogeneic cells. The receptors were gathered from a human donor in good health.

DNA for the CDR3: TGTGCCAGCTCTTCCCGGGTGAGGTCTGAAGCTTTCTTT. Translated: CASSSRVRSEAFF. The rearrangement joins TRBV18 to TRBJ1-1; no reliable D call. CDR1 is KGHSH, CDR2 LQKENI, per germline. V gave up 6 bases and J gave up 6 bases, with 14 bases separating them. CDR3 length equals 13 residues.

The chain recombines TRBV5-6 with TRBJ2-7, with D hard to call. V shed 1 base and J shed 7 bases, with 15 bases lying between them. The CDR3 sequence is 14 residues long. CDR1 SGHDT and CDR2 YYEEEE come from the germline V gene. The CDR3 DNA is TGTGCCAGCAGCTTGTACGGCGCTCCTACGGAGCAGTACTTC. Translated, it gives CASSLYGAPTEQYF.

By sample share, this clone is medium-sized. The genes are TRBV18 and TRBJ1-3; D is unclear. The CDR3 contains 15 residues. Between the trimmed V and J ends, which lost 6 bases and 8 bases, there was a span of 20 bases. The V gene's germline CDR1 is KGHSH and CDR2 LQKENI. In DNA form, the CDR3 reads TGTGCCAGCTCGTACACAGCGGCCGGAGACGACACCATATATTTT. Encoded protein: CASSYTAAGDDTIYF. The full variable domain, in which reference TRBV18 and TRBJ1-3 provide the parts outside the CDR3, is NAGVMQNPRHLVRRRGQEARLRCSPMKGHSHVYWYRQLPEEGLKFMVYLQKENIIDESGMPKERFSAEFPKEGPSILRIQQVVRGDSAAYFCASSYTAAGDDTIYFGEGSWLTVV.

The CDR3 reads CASSEDRGAGNTIYF. The CDR3 region has the DNA TGTGCCAGCAGCGAAGACAGGGGCGCTGGAAACACCATATATTTT. This chain joins TRBV7-8 and TRBJ1-3; TRBD1 matches at 8 bases. The CDR3 loop spans 15 amino acids. The germline CDR1 and CDR2 sequences are SGHVS and FQNEAQ. V was clipped by 5 bases and J by 2 bases; unmatched bases: 5.

This clone was picked up a small number of times. The genes are TRBV6-6 and TRBJ1-2; 7 nucleotides match TRBD1. The CDR3 loop spans 12 amino acids. The trim removed 5 bases at V and 6 bases at J, leaving 3 bases unmatched. Germline lookup yields CDR1 MNHNY and CDR2 SVGAGI (reference sequence). CDR3 protein: CASSRTGDGYTF. CDR3 coding DNA: TGTGCCAGCAGTCGAACAGGGGATGGCTACACCTTC.

J is TRBJ2-3 and V is TRBV11-3, with D possibly being TRBD1 (6 bases). V lost 5 bases, J lost 2 bases, and 17 bases lay in between. Looked up from germline, CDR1 is SGHNT and CDR2 is YENEEA. This CDR3 spans 16 amino acids. The chain's CDR3 is CASSLGQLLTTDTQYF. For the CDR3, the DNA is TGTGCCAGCAGCCTCGGACAGTTATTAACCACAGATACGCAGTATTTT. Full variable domain (missing parts from reference TRBV11-3 and TRBJ2-3): EAGVVQSPRYKIIEKKQPVAFWCNPISGHNTLYWYLQNLGQGPELLIRYENEEAVDDSQLPKDRFSAERLKGVDSTLKIQPAELGDSAVYLCASSLGQLLTTDTQYFGPGTRLTVL.

This chain connects TRBV25-1 to TRBJ2-7; weak D call: TRBD1 (6 bases). Trimming shortened V by 6 bases and J by 5 bases, and 17 bases separated the two germline ends. The CDR3 is 14 amino acids. Germline-derived CDR1 and CDR2 are MGHDK and SYGVNS. In DNA, the CDR3 is TGTGCCAGCAGCTCACTGCTTACAGGGAACGAGCAGTACTTC. Residues: CASSSLLTGNEQYF.

The V and J genes are TRBV4-2 and TRBJ2-5; D is ambiguous. The germline gives CDR1 LGHNA, CDR2 YNFKEQ. The ends were cut back, 3 bases at V and 5 bases at J, with 10 bases in the middle. This CDR3 region has 13 residues. The CDR3 is CASSQLTGETQYF. The CDR3 DNA is TGTGCCAGCAGCCAGCTGACCGGGGAGACCCAGTACTTC.

The V call is TRBV5-6, the J call TRBJ2-2; 9 bases line up with TRBD1. V lost 5 bases and J lost 6; bases outside the gene matches: 8. The CDR3 covers 15 residues. In germline, CDR1 is SGHDT, CDR2 YYEEEE. The CDR3 loop reads CASSRRDRVSGELFF. CDR3 coding DNA: TGTGCCAGCAGTCGCCGGGACAGGGTCTCCGGGGAGCTGTTTTTT. Variable domain in full (rest from reference TRBV5-6 and TRBJ2-2): DAGVTQSPTHLIKTRGQQVTLRCSPKSGHDTVSWYQQALGQGPQFIFQYYEEEERQRGNFPDRFSGHQFPNYSSELNVNALLLGDSALYLCASSRRDRVSGELFFGEGSRLTVL.

The V and J genes are TRBV5-1 and TRBJ2-7; 10 nucleotides match TRBD2. Germline V gene lookup returns CDR1 SGHRS and CDR2 YFSETQ. There are 16 residues in the CDR3. With V trimmed by 3 bases and J by 4 bases, 10 bases remained unmatched. The CDR3 DNA follows: TGCGCCAGCAGCTCCCAGCGGGGGGGCCGGTATTACGAGCAGTACTTC. This gives the protein CASSSQRGGRYYEQYF. The whole variable domain, remainder taken from reference TRBV5-1 and TRBJ2-7, is KAGVTQTPRYLIKTRGQQVTLSCSPISGHRSVSWYQQTPGQGLQFLFEYFSETQRNKGNFPGRFSGRQFSNSRSEMNVSTLELGDSALYLCASSSQRGGRYYEQYFGPGTRLTVT.

The chain links TRBV6-9 to TRBJ2-7; TRBD1 or TRBD2 may be the D gene (5 bases each). The CDR3 length is 13 residues. V was clipped by 7 bases and J by 9 bases, with 19 bases between them. Germline loops: CDR1 MNHGY, CDR2 SVAAGI. The CDR3 DNA is TGTGCCAGCACTCGGGGACCGGGTCACGGGCAGTACTTC. Protein: CASTRGPGHGQYF.

This clone was detected a few times. The chain links TRBV18 to TRBJ1-5; D is uncertain. V was pared by 0 bases and J by 6 bases, with 3 bases between. Per the germline V gene, CDR1 is KGHSH and CDR2 is LQKENI. The CDR3 is made up of 12 amino acids. CDR3 sequence reads: CASSPPGQPQHF. CDR3 nucleotides: TGTGCCAGCTCACCACCGGGTCAGCCCCAGCATTTT.

The rearrangement uses TRBV19 and TRBJ1-4; D is undetermined. V lost 3 bases to trimming and J lost 4 bases, with 12 bases between them. This CDR3 region has 15 residues. Germline values: CDR1 LNHDA, CDR2 SQIVND (reference sequence). CDR3 DNA sequence: TGTGCCAGTAGTATCATTGGGGAGCATAATGAAAAACTGTTTTTT. As protein: CASSIIGEHNEKLFF. Complete variable domain (other parts from reference TRBV19 and TRBJ1-4): DGGITQSPKYLFRKEGQNVTLSCEQNLNHDAMYWYRQDPGQGLRLIYYSQIVNDFQKGDIAEGYSVSREKKESFPLTVTSAQKNPTAFYLCASSIIGEHNEKLFFGSGTQLSVL.

This clone occurred once. As DNA, the CDR3 is TGTGCCAGCTCACCACGTAACAGGGTGAACACTGAAGCTTTCTTT. It encodes CASSPRNRVNTEAFF. This chain joins TRBV18 and TRBJ1-1; possibly TRBD1 for D (6 bases). This CDR3 region has 15 residues. Per germline, CDR1 KGHSH and CDR2 LQKENI. Trimming stripped 1 base from V and 0 bases from J, with 9 bases between.

The chain couples TRBV7-2 to TRBJ2-1; 10 bases align to TRBD2. CDR3 length: 15 residues. V dropped 1 base and J dropped 4; count of bases not matched to a gene: 1. CDR1 and CDR2 (germline): SGHTA, FQGNSA. The CDR3 DNA reads as TGTGCCAGCAGCTTAGAACTAGCGGGGTACAATGAGCAGTTCTTC. The encoded protein is CASSLELAGYNEQFF.

V and J are TRBV6-4 and TRBJ1-6; 9 bases fit TRBD1. Germline assignment: CDR1 MRHNA and CDR2 SNTAGT. V lost 8 bases, J lost 0 bases, and 8 bases stayed unmatched. This CDR3 region has 17 residues. The CDR3 DNA follows: TGTGCCAGCCCCGGGACAGGGATGAGCTCCTATAATTCACCCCTCCACTTT. This encodes CASPGTGMSSYNSPLHF.

This clone has a handful of counts. The gene calls are TRBV19 and TRBJ2-7; D perhaps matches TRBD2 (5 bases). Germline lookup yields CDR1 LNHDA and CDR2 SQIVND (reference sequence). Trimming removed 5 bases from V and 3 bases from J, with 11 bases in between. The length of the CDR3 is 13 residues. The CDR3 region has the DNA TGTGCCAGTAGTCTTCAAGGGAGCTACGAGCAGTACTTC. Its protein is CASSLQGSYEQYF.

The rearrangement links TRBV5-4 to TRBJ1-1; D is perhaps TRBD1 (5 bases). V was pared by 3 bases and J by 4 bases, with 22 bases between. The length of the CDR3 is 17 residues. CDR1 is SGHNT and CDR2 is YYREEE in the germline V gene (reference sequence). The CDR3 region is CASSYLVSPPRGTEAFF. In DNA, the CDR3 is TGTGCCAGCAGCTACCTGGTGAGCCCCCCTAGGGGCACTGAAGCTTTCTTT.

By its share, this clone is medium-sized. J is TRBJ2-1 and V is TRBV4-3; 10 nucleotides align to TRBD2. V gave up 1 base and J gave up 9 bases; unmatched junction bases: 9. Germline values: CDR1 LGHNA, CDR2 YSLEER. The CDR3 runs to 16 residues. The DNA for the CDR3 is TGCGCCAGCAGCCAAGTTTCAAGCGGGAGGGCCTTTGAGCAGTTCTTC. It translates to CASSQVSSGRAFEQFF.

The chain is built from TRBV6-5 and TRBJ1-5, with TRBD1 as a possible D gene (6 bases). The CDR3 covers 14 residues. Germline V gene lookup returns CDR1 MNHEY and CDR2 SVGAGI. V was clipped by 5 bases and J by 6 bases, with 14 bases between them. The CDR3 protein is CASSAGDGRQPQHF. CDR3 DNA: TGTGCCAGCAGTGCAGGGGATGGTCGTCAGCCCCAGCATTTT.

CDR3 nucleotides: TGCGCCAGCAGCTTGGTCTCGGGGACAGGGGGCAAAGGCTACACCTTC. This gives the protein CASSLVSGTGGKGYTF. The V gene is TRBV5-1, the J gene TRBJ1-2; 12 positions match TRBD1. CDR3 length: 16 amino acids. Trimming took 0 bases from V and 8 from J; bases not matched to a gene: 8. Germline CDR1 reads SGHRS; CDR2 reads YFSETQ.